A selection of T cell receptor beta chains follows, all from one sample in a study of shared clonotypes between healthy human individuals. TCRdb's copy holds only in-frame clones and misses some; the assay was immunoSEQ multiplex PCR. Here the sample spans about 590,000 clones, around 95% being singletons. The sequencing input was naive CD8+ T cells sorted from blood. These receptors originate from a woman in her twenties or thirties in good health. The CDR3 runs from the conserved cysteine through the conserved F or W. D genes are given only for firm matches. Not all rows give a size; the values are once, few, many and, for expanded clones, a class.

v_gene,j_gene,abundance,d_gene,CDR3nt,CDR3aa
TRBV5-1,TRBJ2-2,NA,TRBD2,TGCGCCAGCAGCCCGGGACAGCTTAGGACTAGCGGGAGGATCAACACCGGGGAGCTGTTTTTT,CASSPGQLRTSGRINTGELFF
TRBV6-1,TRBJ2-7,once,NA,TGTGCCAGCAGTGCCCTGTCATCTTCCAGAACCTACGAGCAGTACTTC,CASSALSSSRTYEQYF
TRBV2,TRBJ1-4,NA,NA,TGTGCCAGCAGTGAGGAGGAAAAACTGTTTTTT,CASSEEEKLFF
TRBV19,TRBJ2-1,NA,NA,TGTGCCAGTAGTATAGGGGAGAGCTCCTACAATGAGCAGTTCTTC,CASSIGESSYNEQFF
TRBV15,TRBJ1-1,NA,NA,TGTGCCACCAGATTAGACTGGGGGACTGAAGCTTTCTTT,CATRLDWGTEAFF
TRBV27,TRBJ2-7,NA,NA,TGTGCCAGCAGTTTTGGGATGGGTAGGTACGAGCAGTACTTC,CASSFGMGRYEQYF
TRBV11-2,TRBJ2-3,once,TRBD2,TGTGCCAGCAGCCCCACTAGCGGAAGCACAGATACGCAGTATTTT,CASSPTSGSTDTQYF
TRBV27,TRBJ2-7,once,NA,TGTGCCAGCAGTTTCAGCAGGGTGGACTACGAGCAGTACTTC,CASSFSRVDYEQYF
TRBV9,TRBJ2-7,NA,TRBD2,TGTGCCAGCAGCCTCGGGACTAGTCACAGCGAGCAGTACTTC,CASSLGTSHSEQYF
TRBV4-2,TRBJ2-1,NA,TRBD2,TGTGCCAGCAGCCAAGAGGGGGGAGGGCTATACAATGAGCAGTTCTTC,CASSQEGGGLYNEQFF
TRBV27,TRBJ2-5,NA,TRBD1,TGTGCCAGCAGTCAACACGCTAGACAGGGCGTGGAGACCCAGTACTTC,CASSQHARQGVETQYF
TRBV2,TRBJ2-7,once,TRBD1,TGTGCCAGCAGGGACAGGGGAGAATACGAGCAGTACTTC,CASRDRGEYEQYF
TRBV28,TRBJ1-4,NA,NA,TGTGCCAGCAACCGCCGTGCAACTAATGAAAAACTGTTTTTT,CASNRRATNEKLFF
TRBV14,TRBJ2-5,NA,NA,TGTGCCAGCAGCCAATATAGCGAGAGAGGATGGGAGACCCAGTACTTC,CASSQYSERGWETQYF
TRBV2,TRBJ2-1,NA,NA,TGTGCCAGCAGTGAATGGAGGATTTCCTACAATGAGCAGTTCTTC,CASSEWRISYNEQFF
TRBV29-1,TRBJ1-2,few,NA,TGCAGCGGTCGTGGCGCGGGGAACTATGGCTACACCTTC,CSGRGAGNYGYTF
TRBV15,TRBJ2-1,NA,NA,TGTGCCACCAGCGGGGGGCAGGGACCGAATGAGCAGTTCTTC,CATSGGQGPNEQFF
TRBV19,TRBJ1-4,NA,TRBD1,TGTGCCAGTAGTATAGTGGACAGGGGCGGCGAAAAACTGTTTTTT,CASSIVDRGGEKLFF
TRBV7-9,TRBJ1-5,NA,NA,TGTGCCAGCAGCTTAGAGGGCAGTCGGAATCAGCCCCAGCATTTT,CASSLEGSRNQPQHF
TRBV5-1,TRBJ2-1,NA,NA,TGCGCCAGCAGCTGGAGAGGGCCCGGCAATGAGCAGTTCTTC,CASSWRGPGNEQFF
TRBV28,TRBJ1-5,NA,NA,TGTGCCAGCAGATCCCCCGAACAGGAAAATCAGCCCCAGCATTTT,CASRSPEQENQPQHF
TRBV5-5,TRBJ2-3,NA,NA,TGTGCCAGCAGCACTGAGGGACTTCCCGCTAGCACAGATACGCAGTATTTT,CASSTEGLPASTDTQYF
TRBV27,TRBJ2-7,NA,NA,TGTGCCAGCAGCCAAGGGTCCAGCCCTTCCTACGAGCAGTACTTC,CASSQGSSPSYEQYF
TRBV28,TRBJ1-1,NA,NA,TGTGCCAGCAGTTACAGGGACGGCGGGGCTCCTTTCTTT,CASSYRDGGAPFF
TRBV15,TRBJ1-1,NA,NA,TGTGCCACAGAAAGTCAACAGGCCAACACTGAAGCTTTCTTT,CATESQQANTEAFF
TRBV27,TRBJ1-2,NA,NA,TGTGCCAGCAGTTTGGTGGGGACGGTTAACTATGGCTACACCTTC,CASSLVGTVNYGYTF